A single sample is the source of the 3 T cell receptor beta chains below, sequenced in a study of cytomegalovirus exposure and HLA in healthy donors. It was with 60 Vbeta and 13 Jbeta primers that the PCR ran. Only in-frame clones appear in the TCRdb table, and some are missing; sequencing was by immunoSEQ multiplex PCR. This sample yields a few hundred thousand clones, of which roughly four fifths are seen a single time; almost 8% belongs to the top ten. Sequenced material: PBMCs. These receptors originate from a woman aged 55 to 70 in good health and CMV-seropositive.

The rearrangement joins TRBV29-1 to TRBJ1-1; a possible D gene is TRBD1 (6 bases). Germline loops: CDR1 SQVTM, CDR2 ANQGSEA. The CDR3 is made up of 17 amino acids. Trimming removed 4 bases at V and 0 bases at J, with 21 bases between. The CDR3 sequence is CSVAQPTGFLMNTEAFF. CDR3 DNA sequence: TGCAGCGTTGCCCAACCGACAGGCTTCCTTATGAACACTGAAGCTTTCTTT.

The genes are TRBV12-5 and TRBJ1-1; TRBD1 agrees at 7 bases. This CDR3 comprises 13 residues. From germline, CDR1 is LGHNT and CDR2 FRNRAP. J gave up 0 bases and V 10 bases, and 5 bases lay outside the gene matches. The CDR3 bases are TGTGCTACCAGACAGGGCCTGAACACTGAAGCTTTCTTT. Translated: CATRQGLNTEAFF.

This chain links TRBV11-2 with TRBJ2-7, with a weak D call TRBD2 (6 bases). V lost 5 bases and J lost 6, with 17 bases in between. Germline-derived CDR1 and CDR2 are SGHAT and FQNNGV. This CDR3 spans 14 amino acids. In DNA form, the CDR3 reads TGTGCCAGCAGCCTTGGGGGGAGTCGGTCCGAGCAGTACTTC. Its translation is CASSLGGSRSEQYF.